This TCR beta chain originates from a study of blood T cells in healthy people across ages. Germline loops: CDR1 MGHRA, CDR2 YSYEKL. The CDR3 totals 16 residues. The V and J ends lost 0 bases and 5 bases respectively, with 14 bases between them. Sample-barcoded 5' priming and a J-beta primer mix drove a second PCR of roughly 6 to 12 cycles. Each cDNA molecule was tagged by a template-switch adaptor that had 12 random nucleotides. Each CDR3 protein gets one entry after TCRdb re-called the 5' RACE reads with MiXCR. The table has some 1.6 million distinct CDR3 sequences, roughly 32% seen once. This clonotype was seen only a few times. Donors each provided ten milliliters of peripheral blood.

The genes are TRBV4-1 and TRBJ2-1; tentatively, D is TRBD2 (6 bases). Material for sequencing was blood. This receptor was identified in a woman aged 25 to 39 in good health. CDR3 bases: TGCGCCAGCAGCCAAGATAGCGGCTATGGCCACAATGAGCAGTTCTTC. Translation: CASSQDSGYGHNEQFF.